These T cell receptor beta chains were read from a single sample in a study of blood T cell repertoires in COVID-19. Profiling relied on immunoSEQ multiplex PCR, and the TCRdb table lists in-frame clones only, not all of them. The sample has about 280,000 clones, 75% to 90% seen once. Input material: peripheral blood. These receptors were obtained from a woman between 70 and 85 years old with acute or convalescent COVID-19. CDR3s include the opening cysteine and the closing phenylalanine or tryptophan. The order of the fields is clone size, J gene, V gene, D gene, CDR3 protein, CDR3 DNA. A D gene is named only where the DNA matches it firmly. Not all rows give a size; the values are once, few, many and, for expanded clones, a class.

NA,TRBJ1-2,TRBV5-6,NA,CASSAGVGGYTF,TGTGCCAGCAGCGCGGGCGTAGGTGGCTACACCTTC
NA,TRBJ2-1,TRBV5-6,NA,CASSRGGLPYNEQFF,TGTGCCAGCAGCCGCGGGGGCCTCCCCTACAATGAGCAGTTCTTC
NA,TRBJ2-1,TRBV5-1,TRBD2,CASSFTSGGLGGNEQFF,TGCGCCAGCAGCTTTACTAGCGGGGGGCTTGGGGGAAATGAGCAGTTCTTC
NA,TRBJ2-3,TRBV9,TRBD2,CASSAWTSGGAADTQYF,TGTGCCAGCAGCGCTTGGACTAGCGGGGGGGCGGCAGATACGCAGTATTTT
NA,TRBJ1-4,TRBV2,TRBD1,CASSDWGQGFEKLFF,TGTGCCAGCAGTGACTGGGGACAGGGGTTCGAAAAACTGTTTTTT
once,TRBJ1-1,TRBV5-4,NA,CASRQSGVLLNTEAFF,TGTGCCAGCAGGCAGAGCGGGGTTCTATTGAACACTGAAGCTTTCTTT
NA,TRBJ2-1,TRBV30,TRBD1,CAWSRGKTGVNEQFF,TGTGCCTGGAGTCGAGGGAAGACAGGGGTCAATGAGCAGTTCTTC
NA,TRBJ2-5,TRBV5-5,TRBD1,CASRRTGQETQYF,TGTGCCAGCAGGAGGACAGGCCAAGAGACCCAGTACTTC
NA,TRBJ2-7,TRBV27,NA,CASADGVSYEQYF,TGTGCCAGCGCCGACGGGGTCTCCTACGAGCAGTACTTC
once,TRBJ1-2,TRBV24-1,NA,CATASGGSGGRGYTF,TGTGCCACCGCCAGCGGCGGAAGTGGAGGAAGAGGTTACACCTTC
few,TRBJ1-1,TRBV5-6,TRBD1,CASSLQGGTEAFF,TGTGCCAGCAGCTTGCAGGGGGGAACTGAAGCTTTCTTT
few,TRBJ1-5,TRBV2,TRBD1,CASSVTGGSNQPQHF,TGTGCCAGCAGTGTGACAGGGGGGAGCAATCAGCCCCAGCATTTT
few,TRBJ1-3,TRBV4-1,NA,CASTQGRGGSGNTIYF,TGCGCCAGCACACAGGGTAGGGGGGGCTCTGGAAACACCATATATTTT
NA,TRBJ1-1,TRBV7-2,NA,CASSSSGEPVLAFF,TGTGCCAGCAGCTCCTCCGGGGAGCCGGTACTGGCTTTCTTT
NA,TRBJ2-3,TRBV4-1,NA,CASSQDGRRTDTQYF,TGCGCCAGCAGCCAAGATGGGAGACGCACAGATACGCAGTATTTT
few,TRBJ2-3,TRBV5-1,TRBD2,CASSWAVLAGTDTQYF,TGCGCCAGCAGCTGGGCTGTTCTAGCGGGCACAGATACGCAGTATTTT
few,TRBJ2-3,TRBV9,NA,CASSVSSADTQYF,TGTGCCAGCAGCGTCAGTTCAGCAGATACGCAGTATTTT
NA,TRBJ1-2,TRBV7-9,NA,CASSRGAGGHGYTF,TGTGCCAGCAGCCGGGGCGCGGGGGGCCATGGCTACACCTTC
NA,TRBJ2-7,TRBV24-1,TRBD2,CATSKDEGYPSGQYF,TGTGCCACCAGTAAGGACGAGGGATACCCTAGCGGGCAGTACTTC
NA,TRBJ2-7,TRBV6-6,NA,CASSRNREGSSYEQYF,TGTGCCAGCAGCCGGAACAGGGAGGGGAGCTCCTACGAGCAGTACTTC
NA,TRBJ2-5,TRBV3-1/TRBV3-2,NA,CASSQRRAQETQYF,TGTGCCAGCAGCCAACGGAGGGCCCAAGAGACCCAGTACTTC
NA,TRBJ1-3,TRBV4-1,TRBD1,CASSQPTGKLGTIYF,TGCGCCAGCAGCCAGCCGACAGGGAAGTTGGGCACCATATATTTT
few,TRBJ1-2,TRBV2,NA,CASSSPSGYTF,TGTGCCAGCAGTTCCCCGAGTGGCTACACCTTC
NA,TRBJ1-5,TRBV5-8,NA,CATRLTGFSNQPQHF,TGTGCCACCAGGCTTACAGGGTTCAGCAATCAGCCCCAGCATTTT
NA,TRBJ2-2,TRBV11-2,NA,CASSSLGPSNTGELFF,TGTGCCAGCAGCTCCCTGGGGCCTTCAAACACCGGGGAGCTGTTTTTT
NA,TRBJ1-1,TRBV5-4,NA,CASSLDPGVRTEAFF,TGTGCCAGCAGCTTGGACCCAGGGGTGAGGACTGAAGCTTTCTTT
once,TRBJ2-7,TRBV11-2,TRBD2,CASSRLRTSAFYEQYF,TGTGCCAGCAGCCGTCTTCGGACTAGCGCTTTCTACGAGCAGTACTTC
NA,TRBJ1-1,TRBV12-3/TRBV12-4,NA,CASSITAVNWAFF,TGTGCCAGCAGCATCACAGCAGTTAATTGGGCTTTCTTT
few,TRBJ1-6,TRBV6-5,NA,CATGRGFDNSPLHF,TGTGCCACCGGGCGGGGTTTCGATAATTCACCCCTCCACTTT
NA,TRBJ2-5,TRBV9,NA,CASSSSRETQYF,NA
NA,TRBJ1-2,TRBV6-2/TRBV6-3,TRBD1,CASSTGDRLGGYTF,TGTGCCAGCAGTACTGGGGACAGGTTAGGTGGCTACACCTTC
NA,TRBJ2-1,TRBV10-1,NA,CASSALGGLHSYNEQFF,TGCGCCAGCAGTGCCCTCGGGGGTCTACACTCCTACAATGAGCAGTTCTTC